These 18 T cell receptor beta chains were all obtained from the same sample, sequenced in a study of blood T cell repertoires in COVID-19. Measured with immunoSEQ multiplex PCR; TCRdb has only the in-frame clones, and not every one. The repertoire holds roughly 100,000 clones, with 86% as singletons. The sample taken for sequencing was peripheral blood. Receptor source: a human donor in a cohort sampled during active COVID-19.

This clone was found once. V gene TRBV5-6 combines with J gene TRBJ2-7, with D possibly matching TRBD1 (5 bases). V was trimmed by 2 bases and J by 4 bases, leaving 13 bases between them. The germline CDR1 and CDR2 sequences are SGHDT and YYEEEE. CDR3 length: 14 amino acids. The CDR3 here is CASSFRDSRYEQYF. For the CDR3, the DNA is TGTGCCAGCAGCTTTAGAGACAGCCGTTACGAGCAGTACTTC.

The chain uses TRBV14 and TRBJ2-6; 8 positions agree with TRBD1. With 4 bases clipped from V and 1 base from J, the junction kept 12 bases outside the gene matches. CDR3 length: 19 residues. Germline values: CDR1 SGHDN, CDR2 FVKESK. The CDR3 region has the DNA TGTGCCAGCAGCCTTTCTACGGGACAGGTCTTTTCTGGGGCCAACGTCCTGACTTTC. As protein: CASSLSTGQVFSGANVLTF.

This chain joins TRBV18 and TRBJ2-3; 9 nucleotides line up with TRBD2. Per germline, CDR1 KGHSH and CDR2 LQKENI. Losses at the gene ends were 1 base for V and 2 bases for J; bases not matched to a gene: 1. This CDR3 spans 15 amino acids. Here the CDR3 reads CASSPLAGVTDTQYF. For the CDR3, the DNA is TGTGCCAGCTCACCACTAGCGGGAGTCACAGATACGCAGTATTTT.

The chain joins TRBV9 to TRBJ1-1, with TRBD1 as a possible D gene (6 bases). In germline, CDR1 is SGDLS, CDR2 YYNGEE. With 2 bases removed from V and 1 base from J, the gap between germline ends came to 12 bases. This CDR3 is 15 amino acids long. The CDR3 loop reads CASSVSGATNTEAFF. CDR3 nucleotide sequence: TGTGCCAGCAGCGTTTCAGGGGCTACGAACACTGAAGCTTTCTTT.

CDR3 nucleotides: TGTGCCAGCAGCCCAAATGACTATGGCTACACCTTC. Protein sequence: CASSPNDYGYTF. V usage is TRBV12-3 or TRBV12-4 and J usage is TRBJ1-2; unclear D gene. The CDR3 consists of 12 residues. V lost 6 bases and J 3 bases, leaving 8 bases between the germline ends.

CDR3 nucleotide sequence: TGTGCCAGCAGTCCCCGGGGGGGAGTGAACACTGAAGCTTTCTTT. Its translation is CASSPRGGVNTEAFF. The rearrangement joins TRBV6-2 or TRBV6-3 to TRBJ1-1; a possible D gene is TRBD1 (5 bases). This CDR3 has 15 amino acids. V was shortened by 5 bases and J by 0 bases, with 13 bases between the two germline ends. Germline values: CDR1 MNHEY, CDR2 SVGEGT.

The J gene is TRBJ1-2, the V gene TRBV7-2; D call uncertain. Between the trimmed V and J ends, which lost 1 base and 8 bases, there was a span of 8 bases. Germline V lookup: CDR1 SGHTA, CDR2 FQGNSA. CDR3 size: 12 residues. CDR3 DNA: TGTGCCAGCAGCTTAGTGGGAGGAGGCTACACCTTC. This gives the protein CASSLVGGGYTF.

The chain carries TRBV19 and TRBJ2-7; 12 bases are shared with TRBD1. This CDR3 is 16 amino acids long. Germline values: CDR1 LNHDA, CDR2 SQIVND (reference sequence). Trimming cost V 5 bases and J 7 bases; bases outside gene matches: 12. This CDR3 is CASSALPGQGAREQYF. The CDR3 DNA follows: TGTGCCAGTAGTGCCCTACCGGGACAGGGGGCGAGGGAGCAGTACTTC.

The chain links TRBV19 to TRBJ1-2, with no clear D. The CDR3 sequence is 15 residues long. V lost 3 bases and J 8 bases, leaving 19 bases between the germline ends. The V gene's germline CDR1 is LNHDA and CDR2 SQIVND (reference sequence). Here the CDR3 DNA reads TGTGCCAGTAGTATCGGAGGAGTGGCCGCTGGGGGCTACACCTTC. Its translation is CASSIGGVAAGGYTF.

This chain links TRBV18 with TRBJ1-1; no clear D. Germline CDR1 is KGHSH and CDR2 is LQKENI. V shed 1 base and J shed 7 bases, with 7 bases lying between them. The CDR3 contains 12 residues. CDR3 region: CASSPLAGEAFF. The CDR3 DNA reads TGTGCCAGCTCACCACTGGCGGGTGAAGCTTTCTTT.

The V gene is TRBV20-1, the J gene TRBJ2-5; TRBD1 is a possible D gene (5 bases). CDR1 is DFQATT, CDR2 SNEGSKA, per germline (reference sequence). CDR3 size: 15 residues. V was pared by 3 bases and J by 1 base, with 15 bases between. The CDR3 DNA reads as TGCAGTGCTAGTGTGGACATACCTTCCCAAGAGACCCAGTACTTC. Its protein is CSASVDIPSQETQYF.

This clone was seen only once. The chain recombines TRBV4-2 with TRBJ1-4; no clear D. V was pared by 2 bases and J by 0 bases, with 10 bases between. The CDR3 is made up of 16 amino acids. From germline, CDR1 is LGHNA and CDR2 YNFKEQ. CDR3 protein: CASSQLMSATNEKLFF. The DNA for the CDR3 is TGTGCCAGCAGCCAACTGATGAGTGCAACTAATGAAAAACTGTTTTTT.

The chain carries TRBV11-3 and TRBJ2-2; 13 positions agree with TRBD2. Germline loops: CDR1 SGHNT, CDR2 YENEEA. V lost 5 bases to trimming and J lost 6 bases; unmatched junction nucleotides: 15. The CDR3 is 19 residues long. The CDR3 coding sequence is TGTGCCAGCAGCCTGCGAGCCCCACTAGCGGGGGGGCTTTCCGGGGAGCTGTTTTTT. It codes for CASSLRAPLAGGLSGELFF.

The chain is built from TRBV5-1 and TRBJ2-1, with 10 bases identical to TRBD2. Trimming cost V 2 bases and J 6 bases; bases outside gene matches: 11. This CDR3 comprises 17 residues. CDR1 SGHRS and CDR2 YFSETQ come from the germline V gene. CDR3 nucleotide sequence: TGCGCCAGCAGCTTAAAAACTAGCGGGATGGGCAGCAATGAGCAGTTCTTC. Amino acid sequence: CASSLKTSGMGSNEQFF.

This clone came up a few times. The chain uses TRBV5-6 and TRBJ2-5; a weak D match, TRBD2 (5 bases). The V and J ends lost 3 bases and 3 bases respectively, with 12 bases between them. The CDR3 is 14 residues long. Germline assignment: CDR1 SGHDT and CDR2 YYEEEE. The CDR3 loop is CASSSHSGKETQYF. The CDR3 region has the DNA TGTGCCAGCAGCTCTCATTCGGGGAAAGAGACCCAGTACTTC.

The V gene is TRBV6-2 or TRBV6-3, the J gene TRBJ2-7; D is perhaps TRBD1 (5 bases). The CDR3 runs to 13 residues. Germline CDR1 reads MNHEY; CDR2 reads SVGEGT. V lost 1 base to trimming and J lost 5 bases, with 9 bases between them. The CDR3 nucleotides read TGTGCCAGCAGTTACTTTCTCAGGGACGAGCAGTACTTC. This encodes CASSYFLRDEQYF.

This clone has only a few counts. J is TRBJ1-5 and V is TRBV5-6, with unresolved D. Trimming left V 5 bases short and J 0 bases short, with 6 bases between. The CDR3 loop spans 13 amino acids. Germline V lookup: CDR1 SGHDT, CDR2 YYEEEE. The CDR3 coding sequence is TGTGCCAGCAGTTCTTATAGCAATCAGCCCCAGCATTTT. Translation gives CASSSYSNQPQHF.

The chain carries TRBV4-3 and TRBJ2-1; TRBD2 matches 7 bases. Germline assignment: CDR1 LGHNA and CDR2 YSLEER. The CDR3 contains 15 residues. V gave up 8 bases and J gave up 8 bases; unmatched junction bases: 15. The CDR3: CASRSLASGKDEQFF. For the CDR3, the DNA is TGCGCCAGCCGGTCCCTCGCAAGCGGGAAGGATGAGCAGTTCTTC.